This TCR beta chain was captured in a study of OX40 agonist ivuxolimab in advanced cancers. The wider study: Patients treated during dose escalation were battling hepatocellular carcinoma, melanoma, renal cell or head and neck cancer. Of mixed ages from about 20 to 85 and averaging approximately 60 years, the group was just under 85% male. Overall study findings and caveats: Antigen specificity remained undetermined for the expanded peripheral T cells.

Notes on this clone: Its antigen is unidentified.

The CDR3 loop spans 16 amino acids. Trimming took 0 bases from V and 5 from J, leaving 17 bases between them. From germline, CDR1 is SGHRS and CDR2 YFSETQ. The data were produced by immunoSEQ multiplex PCR, yet TCRdb's version contains in-frame clones alone and is incomplete. The profile shows about 59,000 clones, 87% of them singletons. The sequences come from CD4+ or CD8+ T cells sorted from blood, collected in a trial of the OX40 agonist ivuxolimab. The receptor was isolated from an adult with an advanced solid tumor such as melanoma, head and neck, liver or kidney cancer. The chain uses TRBV5-1 and TRBJ2-5, with D possibly matching TRBD1 (5 bases). CDR3 in DNA: TGCGCCAGCAGCTTGGGTCTAGGGGTCGGACCTGAGACCCAGTACTTC. Translated, it gives CASSLGLGVGPETQYF.